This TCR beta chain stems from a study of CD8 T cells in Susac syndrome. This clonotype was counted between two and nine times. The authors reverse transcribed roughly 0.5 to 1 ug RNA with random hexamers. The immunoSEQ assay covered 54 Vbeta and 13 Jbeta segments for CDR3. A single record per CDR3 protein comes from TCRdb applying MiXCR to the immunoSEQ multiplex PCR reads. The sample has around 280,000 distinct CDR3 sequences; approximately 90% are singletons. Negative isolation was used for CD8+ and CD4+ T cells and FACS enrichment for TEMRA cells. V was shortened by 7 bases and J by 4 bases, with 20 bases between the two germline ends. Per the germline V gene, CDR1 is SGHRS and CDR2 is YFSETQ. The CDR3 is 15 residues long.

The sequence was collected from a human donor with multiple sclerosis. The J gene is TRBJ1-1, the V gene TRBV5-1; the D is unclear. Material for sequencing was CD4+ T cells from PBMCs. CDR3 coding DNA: TGCGCCAGCTCCCGGGAGCCGGGAATGGGCACTGAAGCTTTCTTT. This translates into CASSREPGMGTEAFF.